This TCR beta chain was recovered during a study of T cell changes during pregnancy in multiple sclerosis. The data were produced by immunoSEQ multiplex PCR, yet TCRdb's version contains in-frame clones alone and is incomplete. The table shows tens of thousands of clones, with roughly 92% occurring only once. Germline V CDR1 and CDR2: SGHRS, YFSETQ. Trimming at V came to 4 bases and at J to 6 bases, leaving 11 bases not matched to a gene. The CDR3 contains 16 residues. This sample comprised peripheral blood, obtained in the third trimester of pregnancy. The chain links TRBV5-1 to TRBJ2-1; 9 bases align to TRBD2. This sequence originates from a female donor with multiple sclerosis, enrolled in a pregnancy study. The CDR3 here is CASSPRVAGEGNEQFF. Here the CDR3 DNA reads TGCGCCAGCAGCCCCCGGGTAGCGGGAGAGGGCAATGAGCAGTTCTTC.